Below, 22 T cell receptor beta chains from the same sample are listed, as sequenced in a study of blood T cell repertoires in COVID-19. Method: immunoSEQ multiplex PCR; TCRdb's copy keeps in-frame clones and lacks some. The repertoire consists of 200,000 to 250,000 clones, with roughly 85% occurring once and the leading ten covering 2.4%. The sequenced sample was peripheral blood. The receptors here all came from a woman between 65 and 79 years old with COVID-19, enrolled during active disease.

This clone was seen only once. This chain joins TRBV5-5 and TRBJ1-1; the D gene is possibly TRBD1 (5 bases). The CDR3 sequence is 14 residues long. Germline V gives CDR1 SGHKS, CDR2 YYEKEE (reference sequence). The ends were cut back, 2 bases at V and 4 bases at J, with 12 bases in the middle. The CDR3 is CASSFRVEGTEAFF. The DNA for the CDR3 is TGTGCCAGCAGCTTCAGGGTGGAGGGCACTGAAGCTTTCTTT.

The chain combines TRBV9 with TRBJ2-3; TRBD2 is a possible D gene (5 bases). Trimming left V 3 bases short and J 4 bases short, with 12 bases between. Germline assignment: CDR1 SGDLS and CDR2 YYNGEE. The CDR3 length is 14 residues. CDR3 DNA: TGTGCCAGCAGCGCTGCCGAGGGCCCAGATACGCAGTATTTT. Amino acid sequence: CASSAAEGPDTQYF.

The chain joins TRBV5-1 to TRBJ1-6, with a tentative D call TRBD1 (6 bases). This CDR3 is built from 15 residues. V was shortened by 4 bases and J by 7 bases, with 15 bases between the two germline ends. Germline V CDR1 and CDR2: SGHRS, YFSETQ. CDR3 amino acids: CASSLSGTKNSPLHF. CDR3 bases: TGCGCCAGCAGCCTTTCCGGGACAAAAAATTCACCCCTCCACTTT.

The chain links TRBV30 to TRBJ2-1; tentatively, D is TRBD1 (5 bases). The CDR3 is made up of 14 amino acids. Germline loops: CDR1 GTSNPN, CDR2 SVGIG (reference sequence). V was pared by 4 bases and J by 1 base, with 11 bases between. The CDR3 loop reads CAWMYQGSYNEQFF. The CDR3 DNA reads as TGTGCCTGGATGTATCAGGGATCCTACAATGAGCAGTTCTTC.

Comments on this clone: One end of the junction varies from germline; a read error may be responsible. This chain uses TRBV5-4 with TRBJ1-2, with 12 nucleotides matching TRBD1. The CDR3 is 16 residues long. Germline CDR1 is SGHNT and CDR2 is YYREEE (reference sequence). The CDR3 DNA follows: TGTGCCAGCAGCTCGCCGGGACAGGGGGCTAATTATGGCTACACCTTC. Amino acids: CASSSPGQGANYGYTF. Looking up the rest from reference TRBV5-4 and TRBJ1-2 gives the full variable domain: ETGVTQSPTHLIKTRGQQVTLRCSSQSGHNTVSWYQQALGQGPQFIFQYYREEENGRGNFPPRFSGLQFPNYSSELNVNALELDDSALYLCASSSPGQGANYGYTFGSGTRLTVV.

The chain recombines TRBV19 with TRBJ1-5, with 9 bases matching TRBD1. Trimming removed 3 bases from V and 7 bases from J; junction bases left unmatched: 10. Per the germline V gene, CDR1 is LNHDA and CDR2 is SQIVND (reference sequence). The CDR3 extends over 16 amino acids. The CDR3 here is CASSMLGTGIHQPQHF. The DNA of the CDR3 is TGTGCCAGTAGTATGCTCGGGACAGGGATCCACCAGCCCCAGCATTTT.

The rearrangement links TRBV7-9 to TRBJ2-2; 7 bases map to TRBD2. The CDR3 length is 18 residues. The V and J ends lost 4 bases and 5 bases, in that order; junction bases with no gene match: 16. The V gene's germline CDR1 is SEHNR and CDR2 FQNEAQ (reference sequence). CDR3 coding DNA: TGTGCCAGCAGCTCCCCCGCATCGACTGGCGGGGGAACCGGGGAGCTGTTTTTT. Protein: CASSSPASTGGGTGELFF. Looking up the rest from reference TRBV7-9 and TRBJ2-2 gives the full variable domain: DTGVSQNPRHKITKRGQNVTFRCDPISEHNRLYWYRQTLGQGPEFLTYFQNEAQLEKSRLLSDRFSAERPKGSFSTLEIQRTEQGDSAMYLCASSSPASTGGGTGELFFGEGSRLTVL.

The V and J genes are TRBV14 and TRBJ1-1, with D possibly TRBD1 on 6 matching bases. The CDR3 runs 16 residues. Germline CDR1 and CDR2: SGHDN and FVKESK. Trimming pared 4 bases from V and 0 bases from J, leaving 15 bases between. The chain's CDR3 is CASSPGGPWVNTEAFF. The CDR3 nucleotides read TGTGCCAGCAGCCCGGGGGGGCCCTGGGTGAACACTGAAGCTTTCTTT.

The chain has TRBV6-5 and TRBJ1-5; D is undetermined. From germline, CDR1 is MNHEY and CDR2 SVGAGI. The CDR3 is 14 residues long. The germline V and J ends were trimmed by 5 bases and 0 bases, with 8 bases remaining between them. The DNA for the CDR3 is TGTGCCAGCAGTCCTACAGATAGCAATCAGCCCCAGCATTTT. Encoded protein: CASSPTDSNQPQHF.

This chain uses TRBV24-1 with TRBJ1-2; D is unresolved. The CDR3 is made up of 14 amino acids. From germline, CDR1 is KGHDR and CDR2 SFDVKD. V was shortened by 4 bases and J by 4 bases, with 12 bases between the two germline ends. The CDR3 DNA reads TGTGCCACCAGTGACAAATTCGGAGGCTATGGCTACACCTTC. Translating it yields CATSDKFGGYGYTF.

The rearrangement links TRBV6-4 to TRBJ2-1; no clear D. The CDR3 length is 15 residues. The ends were cut back, 4 bases at V and 2 bases at J, with 12 bases in the middle. The V gene's germline CDR1 is MRHNA and CDR2 SNTAGT. DNA of the CDR3: TGTGCCAGCAGTGTACTACCCGAACCCTACAATGAGCAGTTCTTC. It specifies CASSVLPEPYNEQFF.

The V and J genes are TRBV7-9 and TRBJ1-5; D might be TRBD1 (6 bases). CDR3 length: 15 residues. V was trimmed by 5 bases and J by 6 bases, leaving 17 bases between them. CDR1 SEHNR and CDR2 FQNEAQ come from the germline V gene (reference sequence). Here the CDR3 DNA reads TGTGCCAGCAGCGCTAATGGGGGGGCGGCTCAGCCCCAGCATTTT. It codes for CASSANGGAAQPQHF.

The chain uses TRBV19 and TRBJ1-4; TRBD1 is a possible D gene (5 bases). CDR1 LNHDA and CDR2 SQIVND come from the germline V gene (reference sequence). The CDR3 runs 14 residues. V shed 7 bases and J shed 7 bases, with 16 bases lying between them. The CDR3 DNA reads TGTGCCAGTAACCTAGGAGGGGAGGGTGAAAAACTGTTTTTT. This gives the protein CASNLGGEGEKLFF.

This clone has only a few counts. The rearrangement uses TRBV3-1 (or the pseudogene TRBV3-2) and TRBJ2-1, with TRBD2 matching over 13 bases. Germline V gives CDR1 LGHDT, CDR2 YNNKEL (reference sequence). Trimming cost V 6 bases and J 8 bases; bases outside gene matches: 10. This CDR3 contains 16 residues. The CDR3 here is CASSRTGTSGKHEQFF. The CDR3 DNA follows: TGTGCCAGCAGTCGTACCGGGACTAGCGGGAAGCATGAGCAGTTCTTC.

The chain links TRBV3-1 (or the pseudogene TRBV3-2) to TRBJ1-2; 9 bases fit TRBD1. Germline values: CDR1 LGHDT, CDR2 YNNKEL (reference sequence). With V trimmed by 4 bases and J by 8 bases, 5 bases remained unmatched. CDR3 length: 13 amino acids. The CDR3 reads CASSLGQGLGYTF. Written as DNA, the CDR3 is TGTGCCAGCAGCCTAGGACAGGGGTTAGGCTACACCTTC.

V and J are TRBV7-2 and TRBJ1-6; TRBD1 is a possible D gene (6 bases). The CDR3 is 14 residues long. Germline CDR1 SGHTA, CDR2 FQGNSA. Deletions cut 0 bases from V and 9 bases from J, with 9 bases between. The DNA for the CDR3 is TGTGCCAGCAGCTTAGCCAGGGGAATTTCACCCCTCCACTTT. Translation: CASSLARGISPLHF.

This chain uses TRBV5-1 with TRBJ1-2; 11 nucleotides match TRBD1. J was trimmed by 4 bases and V by 6 bases; bases with no gene match: 8. The CDR3 sequence is 15 residues long. The germline gives CDR1 SGHRS, CDR2 YFSETQ. The CDR3 is CASNPDRGPLYGYTF. The CDR3 DNA sequence: TGCGCCAGCAACCCGGACAGGGGGCCCCTCTATGGCTACACCTTC.

This chain joins TRBV19 and TRBJ2-3; 9 bases fit TRBD2. The CDR3 length is 17 residues. Germline lookup yields CDR1 LNHDA and CDR2 SQIVND (reference sequence). V lost 5 bases to trimming and J lost 2 bases; unmatched junction nucleotides: 11. CDR3 region: CASSAAVTSGITDTQYF. CDR3 sequence (DNA): TGTGCCAGTAGTGCCGCCGTGACTAGCGGAATCACAGATACGCAGTATTTT.

The chain has TRBV19 and TRBJ2-2; 7 bases match TRBD1. This CDR3 contains 14 residues. Looked up from germline, CDR1 is LNHDA and CDR2 is SQIVND (reference sequence). After removal of 6 bases from V and 6 bases from J, the junction contained 7 bases not matched to a gene. This chain's CDR3 is CASRSTGQAGELFF. DNA for the CDR3: TGTGCCAGTAGGTCGACAGGACAGGCCGGGGAGCTGTTTTTT.

The CDR3 reads CASSQEYGETQYF. CDR3 sequence (DNA): TGTGCCAGCAGCCAAGAATACGGGGAGACCCAGTACTTC. This sequence joins TRBV3-1 (or the pseudogene TRBV3-2) and TRBJ2-5; D gene unclear. Trimming took off 0 bases at V and 5 bases at J, with 7 bases between the two ends. Germline V gives CDR1 LGHDT, CDR2 YNNKEL (reference sequence). This CDR3 spans 13 amino acids.

DNA for the CDR3: TGTGCCAGCAGCCAAGAGGCGCGGGGGAGTTTGGAGACCCAGTACTTC. Translating it yields CASSQEARGSLETQYF. The chain couples TRBV3-1 (or the pseudogene TRBV3-2) to TRBJ2-5; 7 nucleotides align to TRBD2. The junction had 9 bases not matched to a gene; V was cut back by 0 bases and J by 5 bases. Germline V CDR1 and CDR2: LGHDT, YNNKEL (reference sequence). The CDR3 runs to 16 residues.

This chain uses TRBV5-1 with TRBJ2-7; D uncertain. V dropped 0 bases and J dropped 1 base, with 14 bases sitting between them. CDR3 size: 16 residues. Germline CDR1 SGHRS, CDR2 YFSETQ. The CDR3 DNA is TGCGCCAGCAGCTTGGTTGGAGTCGGTAGATCCTACGAGCAGTACTTC. Protein sequence: CASSLVGVGRSYEQYF.